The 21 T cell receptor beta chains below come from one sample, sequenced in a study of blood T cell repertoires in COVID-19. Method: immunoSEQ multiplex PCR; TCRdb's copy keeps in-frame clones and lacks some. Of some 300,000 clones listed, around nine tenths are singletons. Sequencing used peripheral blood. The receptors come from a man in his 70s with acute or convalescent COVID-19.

The CDR3 here is CASSPIGTSAGELFF. The CDR3 coding sequence is TGTGCCAGCTCACCGATAGGGACTAGCGCCGGGGAGCTGTTTTTT. This chain uses TRBV18 with TRBJ2-2; 10 bases fit TRBD2. The CDR3 consists of 15 residues. J gave up 6 bases and V 3 bases, and 4 bases lay outside the gene matches. The germline CDR1 and CDR2 sequences are KGHSH and LQKENI.

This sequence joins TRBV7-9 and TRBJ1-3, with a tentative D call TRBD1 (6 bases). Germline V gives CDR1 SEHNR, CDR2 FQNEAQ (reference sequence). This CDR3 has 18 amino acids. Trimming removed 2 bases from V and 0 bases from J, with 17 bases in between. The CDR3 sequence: CASSLSGGGVNSGNTIYF. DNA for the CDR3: TGTGCCAGCAGCTTATCTGGGGGCGGCGTCAACTCTGGAAACACCATATATTTT.

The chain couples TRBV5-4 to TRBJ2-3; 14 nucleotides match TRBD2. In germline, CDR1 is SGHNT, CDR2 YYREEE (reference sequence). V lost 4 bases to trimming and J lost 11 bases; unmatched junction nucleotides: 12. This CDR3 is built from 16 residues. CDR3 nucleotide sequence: TGTGCCAGCAGCCAAAAGACTAGCGGGGGGGCCGGGGGGCAGTATTTT. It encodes CASSQKTSGGAGGQYF.

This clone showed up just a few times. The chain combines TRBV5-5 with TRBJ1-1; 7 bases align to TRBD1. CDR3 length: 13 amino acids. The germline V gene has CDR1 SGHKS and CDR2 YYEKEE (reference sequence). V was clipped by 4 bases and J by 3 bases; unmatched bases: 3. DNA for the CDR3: TGTGCCAGCAGCCGCGACAGGGACACTGAAGCTTTCTTT. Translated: CASSRDRDTEAFF.

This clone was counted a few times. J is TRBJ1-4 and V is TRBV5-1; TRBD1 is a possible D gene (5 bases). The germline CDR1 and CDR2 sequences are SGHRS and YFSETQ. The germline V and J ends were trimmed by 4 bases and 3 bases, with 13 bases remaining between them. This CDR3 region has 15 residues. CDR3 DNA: TGCGCCAGCAGCCCGGGAGGGACCTCTAATGAAAAACTGTTTTTT. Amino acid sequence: CASSPGGTSNEKLFF.

Here the CDR3 DNA reads TGTGCCAGATCGACGACGGGTCGGGTTTACGAGCAGTACTTC. This encodes CARSTTGRVYEQYF. This chain connects TRBV6-4 to TRBJ2-7; D unclear. The CDR3 is 14 residues long. The germline V gene has CDR1 MRHNA and CDR2 SNTAGT. Trimming removed 9 bases from V and 4 bases from J, with 19 bases in between.

The CDR3 nucleotides read TGCAGTGCTAGTGAACAGGGGGGATCGGATACGCAGTATTTT. It translates to CSASEQGGSDTQYF. The rearrangement links TRBV20-1 to TRBJ2-3; 8 positions agree with TRBD1. This CDR3 region has 14 residues. Germline CDR1 reads DFQATT; CDR2 reads SNEGSKA (reference sequence). V lost 3 bases, J lost 6 bases, and 8 bases stayed unmatched.

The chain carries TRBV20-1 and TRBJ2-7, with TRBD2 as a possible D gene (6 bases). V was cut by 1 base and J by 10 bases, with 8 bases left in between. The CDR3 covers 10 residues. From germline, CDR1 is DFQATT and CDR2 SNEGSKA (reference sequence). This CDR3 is CSARGLVQYF. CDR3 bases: TGCAGTGCTAGAGGACTAGTCCAGTACTTC.

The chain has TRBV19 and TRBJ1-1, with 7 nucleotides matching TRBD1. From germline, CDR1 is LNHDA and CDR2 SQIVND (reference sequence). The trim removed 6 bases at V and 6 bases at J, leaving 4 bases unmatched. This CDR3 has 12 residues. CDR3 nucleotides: TGTGCCAGTAGCGCTCAGGGGGCTGAAGCTTTCTTT. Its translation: CASSAQGAEAFF.

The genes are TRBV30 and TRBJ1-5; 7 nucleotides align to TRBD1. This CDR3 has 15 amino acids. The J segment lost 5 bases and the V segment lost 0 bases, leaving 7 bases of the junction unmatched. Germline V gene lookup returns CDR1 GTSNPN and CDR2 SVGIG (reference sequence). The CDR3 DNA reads TGTGCCTGGAGTGTACAGGGGAGGACCGATCAGCCCCAGCATTTT. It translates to CAWSVQGRTDQPQHF.

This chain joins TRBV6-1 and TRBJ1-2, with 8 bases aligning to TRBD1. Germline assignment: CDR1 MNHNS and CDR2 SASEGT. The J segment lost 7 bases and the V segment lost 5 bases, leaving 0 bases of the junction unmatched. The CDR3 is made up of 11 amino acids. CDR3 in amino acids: CASSTGGGYTF. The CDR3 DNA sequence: TGTGCCAGCAGTACAGGGGGTGGCTACACCTTC.

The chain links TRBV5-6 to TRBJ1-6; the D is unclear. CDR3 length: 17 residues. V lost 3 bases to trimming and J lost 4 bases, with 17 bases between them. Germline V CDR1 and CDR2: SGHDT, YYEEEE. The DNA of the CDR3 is TGTGCCAGCAGCTCCTACCGTGATACAGAATATAATTCACCCCTCCACTTT. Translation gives CASSSYRDTEYNSPLHF.

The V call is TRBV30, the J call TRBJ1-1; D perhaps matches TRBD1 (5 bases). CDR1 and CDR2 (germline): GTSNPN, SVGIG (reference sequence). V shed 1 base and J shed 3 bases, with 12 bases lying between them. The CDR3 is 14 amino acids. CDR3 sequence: CAWSDSGGDTEAFF. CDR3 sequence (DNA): TGTGCCTGGAGTGACTCCGGGGGAGACACTGAAGCTTTCTTT.

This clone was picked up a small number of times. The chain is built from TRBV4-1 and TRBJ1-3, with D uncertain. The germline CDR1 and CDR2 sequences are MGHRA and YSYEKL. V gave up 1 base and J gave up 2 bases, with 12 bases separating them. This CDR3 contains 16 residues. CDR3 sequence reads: CASSQVPRRAGNTIYF. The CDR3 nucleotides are TGCGCCAGCAGCCAAGTTCCAAGGAGGGCTGGAAACACCATATATTTT.

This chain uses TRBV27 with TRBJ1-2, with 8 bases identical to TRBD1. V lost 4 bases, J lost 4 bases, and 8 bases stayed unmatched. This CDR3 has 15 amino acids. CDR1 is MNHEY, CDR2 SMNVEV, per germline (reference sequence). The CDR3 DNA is TGTGCCAGCAGTTGGGGCAGGGGGCGCCCCTATGGCTACACCTTC. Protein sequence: CASSWGRGRPYGYTF.

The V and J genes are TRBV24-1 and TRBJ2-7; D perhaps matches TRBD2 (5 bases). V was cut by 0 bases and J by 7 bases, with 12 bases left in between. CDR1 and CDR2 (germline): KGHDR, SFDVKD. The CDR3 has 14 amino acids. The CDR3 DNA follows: TGTGCCACCAGTGATTTGCAGCGGCCCGGGGAGCAGTACTTC. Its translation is CATSDLQRPGEQYF.

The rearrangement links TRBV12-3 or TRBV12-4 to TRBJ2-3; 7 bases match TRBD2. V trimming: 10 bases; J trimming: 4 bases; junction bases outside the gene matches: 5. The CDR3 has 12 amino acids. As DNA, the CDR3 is TGTGCCACCAGGACTAGTTCAGATACGCAGTATTTT. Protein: CATRTSSDTQYF.

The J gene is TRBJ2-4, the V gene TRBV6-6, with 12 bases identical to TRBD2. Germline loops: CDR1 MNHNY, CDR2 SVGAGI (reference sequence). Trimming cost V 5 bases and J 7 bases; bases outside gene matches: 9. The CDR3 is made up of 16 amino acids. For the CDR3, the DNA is TGTGCCAGCAGTGCTACTAGCGGGGGGTCAATCAACATTCAGTACTTC. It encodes CASSATSGGSINIQYF.

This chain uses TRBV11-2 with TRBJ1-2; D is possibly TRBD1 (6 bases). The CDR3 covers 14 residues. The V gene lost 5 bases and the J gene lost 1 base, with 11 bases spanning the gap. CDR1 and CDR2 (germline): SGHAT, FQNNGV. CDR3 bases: TGTGCCAGCAGCGAGCGGACAGTTAACTATGGCTACACCTTC. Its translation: CASSERTVNYGYTF.

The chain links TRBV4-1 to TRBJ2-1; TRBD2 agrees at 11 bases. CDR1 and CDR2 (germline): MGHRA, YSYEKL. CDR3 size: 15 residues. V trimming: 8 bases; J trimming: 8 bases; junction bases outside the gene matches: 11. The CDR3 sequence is CASGVSGRVSHEQFF. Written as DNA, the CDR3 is TGCGCCAGCGGGGTTAGCGGGAGGGTATCACATGAGCAGTTCTTC.

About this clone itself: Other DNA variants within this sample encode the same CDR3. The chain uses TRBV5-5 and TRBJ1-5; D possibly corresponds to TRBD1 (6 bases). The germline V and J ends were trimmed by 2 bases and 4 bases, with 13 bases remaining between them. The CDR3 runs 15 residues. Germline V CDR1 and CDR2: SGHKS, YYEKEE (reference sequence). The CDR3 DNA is TGTGCCAGCAGCTTTCAAGGGGGAGGGAATCAGCCCCAGCATTTT. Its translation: CASSFQGGGNQPQHF. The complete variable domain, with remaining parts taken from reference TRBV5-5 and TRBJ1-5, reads DAGVTQSPTHLIKTRGQQVTLRCSPISGHKSVSWYQQVLGQGPQFIFQYYEKEERGRGNFPDRFSARQFPNYSSELNVNALLLGDSALYLCASSFQGGGNQPQHFGDGTRLSIL.